This T cell receptor beta chain is drawn from a study of lymphopenia after photon versus proton radiotherapy. Study results and limitations: A bigger post-nadir fall in TCR diversity correlated inversely with survival time in deceased patients. Photon-treated patients lost naive T cells and TCR diversity; proton-treated stayed stable.

Regarding this clone: Its antigen is as yet unknown.

Unmatched junction bases numbered 11, after V lost 0 bases and J lost 5 bases. The CDR3 runs to 17 residues. Germline CDR1 reads SGDLS; CDR2 reads YYNGEE. Some clones are missing from TCRdb's copy, which holds only in-frame ones; the method was immunoSEQ multiplex PCR. The table includes tens of thousands of clones, approximately 82% detected once. The receptor's source is a woman in her seventies with pancreatic cancer. Specimen: peripheral blood, collected from a patient treated with proton-based radiotherapy. The chain joins TRBV9 to TRBJ2-5; TRBD2 agrees at 9 bases. The CDR3 nucleotides are TGTGCCAGCAGCGTAGTTGGAGCGGGAGGTATTAGCGAGACCCAGTACTTC. Translation gives CASSVVGAGGISETQYF. The complete variable domain, with remaining parts taken from reference TRBV9 and TRBJ2-5, reads DSGVTQTPKHLITATGQRVTLRCSPRSGDLSVYWYQQSLDQGLQFLIQYYNGEERAKGNILERFSAQQFPDLHSELNLSSLELGDSALYFCASSVVGAGGISETQYFGPGTRLLVL.